This TCR beta chain comes out of a study of CD8 T cells in Susac syndrome. TEMRA cells were FACS-enriched and CD8+ and CD4+ T cells negatively isolated. Random hexamers primed reverse transcription of about 0.5 to 1 ug RNA. TCRdb re-analysed the immunoSEQ multiplex PCR reads in MiXCR, keeping a single row per CDR3 protein. This table has around 180,000 distinct CDR3 sequences, over 85% appearing once. The ends were cut back, 5 bases at V and 9 bases at J, with 14 bases in the middle. The V gene's germline CDR1 is SGHTA and CDR2 FQGTGA. This CDR3 is 13 amino acids long. This sequence joins TRBV7-3 and TRBJ2-1; D might be TRBD1 (6 bases). The clonotype originates from a human donor with multiple sclerosis. The source material was CD4+ T cells from PBMCs. The CDR3 region has the DNA TGTGCCAGCAGCACAGGATCAGGGGTTGAGCAGTTCTTC. Its translation is CASSTGSGVEQFF.